The rows below give T cell receptor beta chains drawn from one sample of a study of post-analysis software for immune sequencing data. Each CDR3 protein is one row after TCRdb ran MiXCR on the PCR reads. The table shows a few hundred thousand distinct CDR3 sequences, with around 34% occurring only once. Sequencing used blood. The receptors derive from a girl aged 2 to 17 with multiple sclerosis. Each CDR3 is given with its conserved first and last residue.

V gene | CDR3 protein
TRBV5-5 | CASSDPREGFQETQYF
TRBV7-3 | CASSTEGRSNYNEQFF
TRBV5-1 | CASSFRVGNQPQHF
TRBV20-1 | CSARGQEYNSPLHF
TRBV12-3/TRBV12-4 | CASSFRAGDQPQHF
TRBV12-3/TRBV12-4 | CASSSDTGETQYF
TRBV12-3/TRBV12-4 | CASSLTSVHHNEQFF
TRBV7-6 | CASSLVVAGTGNTGELFF
TRBV3-1 | CASSQARGGYNEQFF
TRBV25-1 | CASSDWVNIQYF
TRBV6-6 | CASSYSEWRGVAFF
TRBV13 | CASGLNRWGHDNEQFF
TRBV6-5 | CASSSPAGSGDYEQYF
TRBV12-3/TRBV12-4 | CASSPDIAGVGADTQYF
TRBV28 | CASSLQGDFYGYTF
TRBV20-1 | CSATRDTQYF
TRBV20-1 | CSAIHADRDSTDTQYF
TRBV7-9 | CASSPPGLHPIDTQYF
TRBV4-2 | CASSRAHQSYNSPLHF
TRBV20-1 | CSAYRGGYNSPLHF
TRBV10-3 | CAISGTKLLAGGVNEQFF
TRBV6-6 | CASSLGISTDTQYF
TRBV5-6 | CASSIPNQETQYF
TRBV28 | CASIHGSGRETQYF
TRBV7-6 | CASSLGQFTDTQYF
TRBV7-2 | CASSLKITPDQETQYF
TRBV15 | CATSPQSYEQYF
TRBV11-1 | CASSVVPSAEAFF
TRBV15 | CATSRDMAGGGYGYTF
TRBV7-9 | CASRQRRQVLGQYF
TRBV29-1 | CSVTGDRGQDTQYF
TRBV7-2 | CASSAKETQYF
TRBV29-1 | CSVSQSQGNEQFF
TRBV27 | CASSSGGLTDTQYF
TRBV4-1 | CASSQGQGMSYEQYF
TRBV24-1 | CATSNPDRAERTDTQYF
TRBV5-5 | CASSLELTVNNEQFF
TRBV9 | CASSQGQELYGYTF
TRBV5-6 | CASSLWWERSNDQFF
TRBV15 | CATSRVGIGGMSSGANVLTF